This TCR beta chain is drawn from a study of shared clonotypes between healthy human individuals. Findings and caveats of the study: The genetic and exposure-history diversity represented was limited by few donors.

Template for every sorted-subset replicate PCR totaled roughly 200 ng DNA, roughly 30,000 T cell genomes. TCRdb's copy holds only in-frame clones and misses some; the assay was immunoSEQ multiplex PCR. The data hold about 700,000 clones, with 92% observed a single time. Concerning this clone: The antigen is undetermined.

The CDR3 is 15 residues long. V lost 6 bases, J lost 5 bases, and 9 bases stayed unmatched. From germline, CDR1 is MNHEY and CDR2 SVGAGI. CD8 cells classed as naive were CD45RO-negative and positively selected for CCR7, excluding terminally differentiated effector memory CD45RA+ cells. This chain connects TRBV6-5 to TRBJ2-1, with 8 bases lining up with TRBD2. What was sequenced was naive CD8+ T cells sorted from blood. The clonotype comes from a man younger than 45 in good health. The CDR3 DNA reads as TGTGCCAGCAGATTAATTACGGGACTAGACAATGAGCAGTTCTTC. Residues: CASRLITGLDNEQFF.